This is a list of T cell receptor beta chains from one sample in a study of shared clonotypes between healthy human individuals. Produced via immunoSEQ multiplex PCR; TCRdb's table is partial and in-frame only. The table includes some 580,000 clones, approximately 97% detected once. Sequencing was done on a sample of naive CD4+ T cells sorted from blood. Receptor source: a woman aged 25 to 45 in good health. Both conserved end residues are trimmed from each CDR3. Each record gives: V gene, D gene, J gene, CDR3 protein. D genes are given only for firm matches.

TRBV19	-	TRBJ2-7	ATHPRTLTYEQY
TRBV28	-	TRBJ2-2	ASSLIRVSVGELF
TRBV18	TRBD1	TRBJ1-1	ASSPMKGAGTEAF
TRBV7-9	-	TRBJ2-4	ASSPRRGTKNIQY
TRBV7-8	-	TRBJ2-7	ASSLGWDPRGSEQY
TRBV6-1	-	TRBJ2-2	ASSARGVVELF
TRBV2	TRBD2	TRBJ2-1	ASRGLAGPNEQF
TRBV7-3	-	TRBJ2-1	ASSQMGENEQF
TRBV6-4	-	TRBJ2-5	ASSRRAGETQY
TRBV27	-	TRBJ2-7	ASSFSSSSYEQY
TRBV27	-	TRBJ1-2	ASSLSDSLYGYT
TRBV15	TRBD1	TRBJ1-4	ATSRERRGSGEKLF
TRBV7-2	TRBD1	TRBJ2-1	ASSRPTGGVFNEQF
TRBV2	TRBD2	TRBJ2-1	ASRKDWGTTYNEQF
TRBV6-5	-	TRBJ1-2	ASSDNYGYT
TRBV21-1	-	TRBJ2-5	ASSKVASGEETQY
TRBV19	TRBD1	TRBJ2-2	ASSLGQFTGELF
TRBV19	-	TRBJ1-3	ASSPGDSTLSGNTIY
TRBV27	-	-	ASSLIGVYEQY
TRBV11-3	TRBD1	TRBJ2-5	ASSLGANRGRETQY
TRBV30	-	TRBJ1-2	AWARQGMIVRGYT
TRBV7-9	-	TRBJ2-1	ASSFTWTYNEQF
TRBV5-4	TRBD2	TRBJ2-2	ASSYSGLAAPKNTGELF
TRBV7-3	TRBD2	TRBJ2-1	ASSLLAGLKNEQF
TRBV4-1	TRBD2	TRBJ2-1	ASSRGTSGYDNEQF
TRBV27	-	TRBJ2-1	ASRSRAATPHEQF
TRBV5-1	-	TRBJ1-2	ASSFRKGQLNYGYT
TRBV7-9	TRBD2	TRBJ2-5	ASSLGTSGKGSQETQY
TRBV5-8	-	TRBJ1-2	ASSRKGGYT
TRBV28	-	TRBJ1-5	ASSLVSSNQPQH
TRBV10-3	-	TRBJ1-2	AISEGRGYT
TRBV10-3	TRBD1	TRBJ1-1	AVSGTGSMDTEAF
TRBV28	TRBD2	TRBJ2-1	ASTRTGTSGEQF
TRBV19	-	TRBJ1-2	ASSIGRNYGYT
TRBV7-2	TRBD2	TRBJ2-7	ASSLRQGASGRADEQY
TRBV9	-	TRBJ1-2	ASSYSYGYT
TRBV19	-	TRBJ2-5	ASKSAAQETQY
TRBV19	-	TRBJ2-7	ASSSGNPYEQY
TRBV4-1	-	TRBJ1-2	ASRPVGVGNYGYT
TRBV5-1	-	TRBJ1-2	ASSLETVVGYT
TRBV6-5	-	TRBJ1-2	ASRRDYGYT
TRBV5-1	TRBD2	TRBJ2-3	ASSWGLIGDTQY
TRBV7-9	-	TRBJ1-1	ASSLLLGMRAF
TRBV5-1	TRBD1	TRBJ2-3	ASNHFDRDTDTQY
TRBV19	-	TRBJ2-7	ASSTRGHSYEQY
TRBV7-6	TRBD2	TRBJ2-7	ASSPGLAYSSEQY
TRBV4-1	TRBD2	TRBJ2-3	ASSRAGLAGELAQY
TRBV27	TRBD2	TRBJ2-1	ASSLRTSGINEQF
TRBV28	TRBD1	TRBJ2-7	ASSSTGTGGTYEQY
TRBV7-9	-	TRBJ2-7	ASSPEGAGEQY
TRBV6-6	-	TRBJ2-6	ASSSPRAGANVLT
TRBV20-1	-	TRBJ2-5	SLPGTETQY
TRBV27	-	TRBJ2-3	ASSLGPLGVTQY